This T cell receptor beta chain emerged from a study of spatial heterogeneity in lung cancer. Study-wide background: Among detected sequences, beta-chain ones consistently exceeded alpha-chain ones in number.

CDR3 length equals 14 residues. Per germline, CDR1 DFQATT and CDR2 SNEGSKA (reference sequence). V gave up 3 bases and J gave up 3 bases, with 13 bases separating them. This clonotype came up many times. Its antigen is still unknown. Regarding time point: sample taken at primary tumor resection. The authors sequenced whole RNA from tumor, nontumor lung or frozen PBMC without sorting. Study-wide findings and caveats: Resection saw ubiquitous expanded tumor TCRs appear in blood more than follow-up did.

TCRdb fed the 5' RACE reads into MiXCR, producing one record per CDR3 protein. The table has nearly 15,000 distinct CDR3 sequences, 7.5% to 8.5% seen once. This chain uses TRBV20-1 with TRBJ2-3; possibly TRBD2 for D (6 bases). Sample: PBMCs, taken at surgery. This clonotype was obtained from a female donor with early-stage non-small cell lung cancer. The CDR3 protein is CSARSLRGTDTQYF. The DNA for the CDR3 is TGCAGTGCTAGGAGCCTGCGGGGTACAGATACGCAGTATTTT.